Reported below is one TCR beta chain. The data were taken from a study of blood T cell repertoires in COVID-19. The CDR3 totals 14 residues. The assay was immunoSEQ multiplex PCR, and TCRdb's table has in-frame clones only and misses some. Counted here are 250,000 to 400,000 clones, 88% occurring once; the ten biggest clones make up 1.5% to 2%. V is TRBV1 and J is TRBJ1-4; TRBD1 is the table's D call, not checked against the DNA. TRBV1 represents a pseudogene. The clonotype was recovered from a woman aged 30 to 39 with COVID-19, enrolled during active disease. Sequenced sample: peripheral blood. The CDR3 is CTSSQETDNEKLFF. DNA for the CDR3: TGCACCAGCAGCCAAGAGACAGACAATGAAAAACTGTTTTTT.